A selection of T cell receptor beta chains follows, all from one sample in a study of cytomegalovirus exposure and HLA in healthy donors. Produced via immunoSEQ multiplex PCR; TCRdb's table is partial and in-frame only. This table has 150,000 to 200,000 clones, 75% to 90% appearing once. The sample was PBMCs. These receptors came from a woman in her late teens or twenties in good health and CMV-seronegative. The CDR3 runs from the conserved cysteine through the conserved F or W. A D gene is named only where the DNA matches it firmly. Only part of the rows carry a size: once, few, many, or a class if the clone is expanded.

v_call	d_call	clone_size	j_call	cdr3_aa	cdr3_nt
TRBV7-9	NA	once	TRBJ1-2	CASSLAAGAGYGYTF	TGTGCCAGCAGCTTAGCAGCGGGGGCTGGCTATGGCTACACCTTC
TRBV7-9	TRBD1	NA	TRBJ1-1	CASSYDRVEAFF	TGTGCCAGCAGCTACGACAGGGTCGAAGCTTTCTTT
TRBV19	TRBD1	NA	TRBJ2-5	CASSIGQGATQETQYF	TGTGCCAGTAGTATCGGACAGGGGGCCACCCAAGAGACCCAGTACTTC
TRBV29-1	NA	NA	TRBJ2-7	CSVEDADSSYEQYF	TGCAGCGTTGAAGACGCGGACAGCTCCTACGAGCAGTACTTC
TRBV10-3	NA	NA	TRBJ2-3	CAISEPGSTDTQYF	TGTGCCATCAGTGAGCCAGGGAGCACAGATACGCAGTATTTT
TRBV6-5	NA	once	TRBJ1-6	CASSYLLKNNSPLHF	TGTGCCAGCAGTTACTTACTTAAAAATAATTCACCCCTCCACTTT
TRBV13	NA	NA	TRBJ2-5	CASSFRGGTAETQYF	TGTGCCAGCAGCTTCCGCGGAGGGACGGCAGAGACCCAGTACTTC
TRBV4-1	TRBD2	few	TRBJ2-5	CASSPSGRPEETQYF	TGCGCCAGCAGTCCTAGCGGGAGGCCAGAAGAGACCCAGTACTTC
TRBV6-1	NA	once	TRBJ2-2	CASSANWGVTGELFF	TGTGCCAGCAGCGCGAATTGGGGGGTTACCGGGGAGCTGTTTTTT
TRBV6-5	TRBD1	NA	TRBJ1-5	CASSIQGAGQPQHF	TGTGCCAGCAGTATTCAGGGGGCCGGGCAGCCCCAGCATTTT
TRBV5-1	NA	NA	TRBJ2-6	CASSLSGANVLTF	TGCGCCAGCAGCCTCTCTGGGGCCAACGTCCTGACTTTC
TRBV6-4	TRBD1	once	TRBJ2-6	CASSLSWTGSSGANVLTF	TGTGCCAGCAGTCTCTCCTGGACAGGGAGCTCTGGGGCCAACGTCCTGACTTTC
TRBV19	TRBD1	few	TRBJ2-3	CASSIASGTVHTDTQYF	TGTGCCAGTAGTATAGCCTCCGGGACAGTGCACACAGATACGCAGTATTTT
TRBV5-1	TRBD1	NA	TRBJ2-1	CASSASTGSWDEQFF	TGCGCCAGCAGCGCGTCGACAGGGAGTTGGGATGAGCAGTTCTTC
TRBV2	NA	few	TRBJ1-2	CASHRTGSYTF	TGTGCCAGCCACAGGACGGGCTCCTACACCTTC
TRBV13	TRBD1	NA	TRBJ1-2	CASSLPGTGGSYGYTF	TGTGCCAGCAGCCTCCCCGGGACAGGGGGCAGTTATGGCTACACCTTC
TRBV5-4	TRBD1	NA	TRBJ2-5	CASSLGLGGGFQETQYF	TGTGCCAGCAGCTTGGGCCTAGGGGGCGGCTTTCAAGAGACCCAGTACTTC
TRBV7-9	NA	NA	TRBJ2-7	CASGGQNYEQYF	TGTGCCAGCGGAGGACAGAACTACGAGCAGTACTTC
TRBV18	TRBD2	once	TRBJ2-1	CASSPPSGRENEQFF	TGTGCCAGCTCACCACCAAGCGGGAGGGAAAATGAGCAGTTCTTC
TRBV19	TRBD1	NA	TRBJ1-1	CASSLTGGLYTEAFF	TGTGCCAGTAGTTTGACAGGGGGCTTATACACTGAAGCTTTCTTT
TRBV7-2	NA	NA	TRBJ2-7	CASSLASGPSYEQYF	TGTGCCAGCAGCTTAGCTAGCGGTCCTTCCTACGAGCAGTACTTC
TRBV30	NA	NA	TRBJ2-2	CAWSHGTSTGELFF	TGTGCCTGGAGTCATGGGACTTCTACCGGGGAGCTGTTTTTT
TRBV7-2	TRBD1	NA	TRBJ1-2	CASSLGAGGQYGYTF	TGTGCCAGCAGCTTAGGGGCAGGGGGCCAGTATGGCTACACCTTC
TRBV4-1	TRBD1	NA	TRBJ2-1	CASSLDPGQPYNEQFF	TGCGCCAGCAGCCTGGACCCGGGACAGCCCTACAATGAGCAGTTCTTC
TRBV30	NA	few	TRBJ1-2	CAWSGGGYTF	TGTGCCTGGAGCGGAGGGGGCTACACCTTC
TRBV18	TRBD2	NA	TRBJ2-3	CASSPPVGRGTQYF	TGTGCCAGCTCACCACCGGTGGGGCGGGGGACGCAGTATTTT
TRBV10-1	TRBD2	NA	TRBJ2-1	CASSILAGGRNEQFF	TGCGCCAGCAGTATTCTAGCGGGAGGTAGGAATGAGCAGTTCTTC
TRBV2	NA	NA	TRBJ1-1	CASSRPEAFF	TGTGCCAGCAGTCGTCCTGAAGCTTTCTTT
TRBV27	NA	NA	TRBJ1-5	CASSPRGGLQPRKGNQPQHF	TGTGCCAGCAGCCCTAGAGGAGGACTTCAACCGAGGAAGGGCAATCAGCCCCAGCATTTT
TRBV5-6	TRBD1	NA	TRBJ2-7	CASSWPDRGIEQYF	TGTGCCAGCAGCTGGCCCGACAGGGGAATCGAGCAGTACTTC
TRBV2	NA	NA	TRBJ2-1	CASSDTGVNEQFF	TGTGCCAGCAGCGACACGGGGGTCAATGAGCAGTTCTTC
TRBV27	TRBD2	NA	TRBJ2-7	CASSPWTSPGEQYF	TGTGCCAGCAGTCCATGGACTAGCCCGGGCGAGCAGTACTTC
TRBV7-2	TRBD1	NA	TRBJ1-5	CASSLDGRGWSNQPQHF	TGTGCCAGCAGCTTAGATGGCAGGGGGTGGTCGAATCAGCCCCAGCATTTT
TRBV4-3	TRBD1	once	TRBJ1-2	CASSQLRTGLNYGYTF	TGCGCCAGCAGCCAGCTCAGGACAGGGTTGAACTATGGCTACACCTTC
TRBV21-1	NA	NA	TRBJ2-1	CASGGPPGNEQFF	TGTGCCAGCGGAGGCCCCCCGGGCAATGAGCAGTTCTTC
TRBV5-6	NA	NA	TRBJ1-5	CASSVGGAGNQPQHF	TGTGCCAGCAGCGTCGGTGGGGCAGGCAATCAGCCCCAGCATTTT
TRBV4-2	NA	few	TRBJ1-2	CASSQVGSDGYTF	TGTGCCAGCAGCCAAGTAGGGAGTGATGGCTACACCTTC
TRBV27	NA	NA	TRBJ1-1	CASSRGQNTEAFF	TGTGCCAGCAGTAGGGGCCAGAACACTGAAGCTTTCTTT
TRBV5-1	NA	NA	TRBJ2-7	CASSPRDQGSYEQYF	TGCGCCAGCAGCCCCAGGGATCAAGGCTCCTACGAGCAGTACTTC
TRBV5-1	TRBD2	NA	TRBJ2-1	CASTGGGASYNEQFF	TGCGCCAGCACGGGCGGGGGAGCATCCTACAATGAGCAGTTCTTC